A single sample gave rise to the 28 T cell receptor beta chains below, sequenced in a study of shared clonotypes between healthy human individuals. The table came from immunoSEQ multiplex PCR; TCRdb's copy has only in-frame clones and leaves some out. Here the sample spans some 580,000 clones, 95% to 98% being singletons. CD45RO-negative cells were positively selected for CCR7, leaving out terminally differentiated effector memory CD45RA+ cells. The material sequenced was naive CD8+ T cells sorted from blood. These receptors originate from a man younger than 40 in good health.

The chain combines TRBV12-2 with TRBJ2-1; the D segment call TRBD2 is taken from the table without a DNA check. TRBV12-2 is deemed a pseudogene. This CDR3 comprises 17 residues. CDR3: CASRLVFGGFSYNEQFF. The CDR3, as DNA: TGTGCAAGTCGCTTAGTATTTGGCGGGTTCTCCTACAATGAGCAGTTCTTC.

The chain joins TRBV7-9 to TRBJ2-7; D possibly matches TRBD1 or TRBD2 (7 bases each). With 5 bases removed from V and 7 bases from J, the gap between germline ends came to 18 bases. CDR1 is SEHNR and CDR2 is FQNEAQ in the germline V gene (reference sequence). The CDR3 is 14 amino acids. The CDR3 loop reads CASSAAGQTSEQYF. CDR3 DNA: TGTGCCAGCAGCGCAGCGGGACAGACCTCTGAGCAGTACTTC.

This clone was counted a single time. This rearrangement joins TRBV27 to TRBJ2-3; no clear D. Per germline, CDR1 MNHEY and CDR2 SMNVEV (reference sequence). V lost 5 bases and J 4 bases, leaving 7 bases between the germline ends. The CDR3 totals 12 residues. The CDR3 is CASSPEADTQYF. The CDR3 nucleotides are TGTGCCAGCAGTCCTGAGGCAGATACGCAGTATTTT.

V gene TRBV27 combines with J gene TRBJ2-1; 8 nucleotides agree with TRBD1. V was clipped by 7 bases and J by 6 bases; unmatched bases: 11. Per the germline V gene, CDR1 is MNHEY and CDR2 is SMNVEV (reference sequence). The CDR3 spans 15 residues. For the CDR3, the DNA is TGTGCCAGCAAGACCCGGGACAGGCTAGGCAATGAGCAGTTCTTC. This translates into CASKTRDRLGNEQFF.

J is TRBJ1-4 and V is TRBV7-9, with TRBD1 as a possible D gene (5 bases). The V and J ends lost 2 bases and 5 bases respectively, with 15 bases between them. The CDR3 spans 16 residues. Germline lookup yields CDR1 SEHNR and CDR2 FQNEAQ (reference sequence). The CDR3 sequence is CASSLSRDLQNEKLFF. In DNA, the CDR3 is TGTGCCAGCAGCTTATCCCGGGACTTACAGAATGAAAAACTGTTTTTT.

The chain is built from TRBV15 and TRBJ1-5, with unresolved D. This CDR3 region has 15 residues. V dropped 10 bases and J dropped 2 bases, with 18 bases sitting between them. Germline loops: CDR1 LNHNV, CDR2 YYDKDF (reference sequence). CDR3 amino acids: CASPRPIIRNQPQHF. The CDR3 nucleotides are TGTGCCAGCCCAAGGCCGATTATACGCAATCAGCCCCAGCATTTT. Supplemented by reference TRBV15 and TRBJ1-5, the full variable domain reads DAMVIQNPRYQVTQFGKPVTLSCSQTLNHNVMYWYQQKSSQAPKLLFHYYDKDFNNEADTPDNFQSRRPNTSFCFLDIRSPGLGDTAMYLCASPRPIIRNQPQHFGDGTRLSIL.

The CDR3 coding sequence is TGCGCCAGCAGCCCTGGGACAGGGTTGAATGAGCAGTTCTTC. Translated, it gives CASSPGTGLNEQFF. V usage is TRBV4-1 and J usage is TRBJ2-1; 9 nucleotides match TRBD1. The V segment lost 4 bases and the J segment 7 bases; nucleotides outside the gene matches: 5. This CDR3 has 14 residues. Germline values: CDR1 MGHRA, CDR2 YSYEKL.

V gene TRBV5-1 combines with J gene TRBJ2-7; 7 nucleotides agree with TRBD1. Trimming removed 4 bases from V and 3 bases from J; junction bases left unmatched: 13. The germline V gene has CDR1 SGHRS and CDR2 YFSETQ. CDR3 length equals 16 residues. This CDR3 reads CASSRSPGTEYYEQYF. In DNA form, the CDR3 reads TGCGCCAGCAGCCGATCTCCCGGGACAGAGTACTACGAGCAGTACTTC.

The chain couples TRBV6-6 to TRBJ2-3; 8 bases map to TRBD2. CDR3 length: 15 residues. Per the germline V gene, CDR1 is MNHNY and CDR2 is SVGAGI (reference sequence). The junction had 11 bases not matched to a gene; V was cut back by 10 bases and J by 2 bases. The CDR3 DNA reads TGTGCCACCTCCACGGGGGGGCTTACCACAGATACGCAGTATTTT. It encodes CATSTGGLTTDTQYF.

V usage is TRBV10-3 and J usage is TRBJ2-6; 10 bases are shared with TRBD2. V lost 4 bases to trimming and J lost 2 bases; unmatched junction nucleotides: 8. In germline, CDR1 is ENHRY, CDR2 SYGVKD. The CDR3 covers 18 residues. The CDR3 DNA reads TGTGCCATCAGTGTTTCACCTAGCGGGAGTGCTGGGGCCAACGTCCTGACTTTC. It yields the protein CAISVSPSGSAGANVLTF.

The chain has TRBV29-1 and TRBJ2-1; TRBD2 matches at 13 bases. The CDR3 is 17 amino acids. Trimming cost V 6 bases and J 0 bases; bases outside gene matches: 8. Germline V lookup: CDR1 SQVTM, CDR2 ANQGSEA. CDR3 amino acids: CSVAGTSGMSSYNEQFF. For the CDR3, the DNA is TGCAGCGTAGCCGGGACTAGCGGGATGAGCTCCTACAATGAGCAGTTCTTC.

V gene TRBV27 combines with J gene TRBJ2-5; a weak D match, TRBD1 (5 bases). This CDR3 is built from 15 residues. V was pared by 0 bases and J by 1 base, with 9 bases between. Germline V gives CDR1 MNHEY, CDR2 SMNVEV (reference sequence). The CDR3 sequence is CASSLSQGSQETQYF. In DNA form, the CDR3 reads TGTGCCAGCAGTTTATCGCAGGGCAGCCAAGAGACCCAGTACTTC.

J is TRBJ2-2 and V is TRBV4-2; the D gene is possibly TRBD2 (5 bases). The CDR3 consists of 16 residues. V lost 1 base and J 1 base, leaving 10 bases between the germline ends. Germline V gives CDR1 LGHNA, CDR2 YNFKEQ. The CDR3, as DNA: TGTGCCAGCAGCCAAGGCCGCGGGCGGAACACCGGGGAGCTGTTTTTT. Its protein product is CASSQGRGRNTGELFF.

The chain couples TRBV2 to TRBJ2-7; weak D call: TRBD1 (5 bases). V lost 3 bases and J 2 bases, leaving 14 bases between the germline ends. CDR1 is SNHLY and CDR2 is FYNNEI in the germline V gene. The CDR3 totals 15 residues. The CDR3 protein is CASSDKPGHTYEQYF. The CDR3 DNA reads as TGTGCCAGCAGTGATAAGCCAGGACATACCTACGAGCAGTACTTC. The full variable domain, in which reference TRBV2 and TRBJ2-7 provide the parts outside the CDR3, is EPEVTQTPSHQVTQMGQEVILRCVPISNHLYFYWYRQILGQKVEFLVSFYNNEISEKSEIFDDQFSVERPDGSNFTLKIRSTKLEDSAMYFCASSDKPGHTYEQYFGPGTRLTVT.

V is TRBV14 and J is TRBJ2-5, with D unclear. V was trimmed by 1 base and J by 3 bases, leaving 9 bases between them. This CDR3 is built from 14 residues. Germline assignment: CDR1 SGHDN and CDR2 FVKESK. In DNA, the CDR3 is TGTGCCAGCAGCCAAGTGGACCGCGAAGAGACCCAGTACTTC. This codes for CASSQVDREETQYF. Using reference TRBV14 and TRBJ2-5 for the parts outside the CDR3, the full variable domain is EAGVTQFPSHSVIEKGQTVTLRCDPISGHDNLYWYRRVMGKEIKFLLHFVKESKQDESGMPNNRFLAERTGGTYSTLKVQPAELEDSGVYFCASSQVDREETQYFGPGTRLLVL.

The gene calls are TRBV11-2 and TRBJ1-4; D remains ambiguous. CDR3 length: 15 residues. V was cut by 3 bases and J by 5 bases, with 13 bases left in between. Looked up from germline, CDR1 is SGHAT and CDR2 is FQNNGV. This CDR3 reads CASSLIGLLNEKLFF. CDR3 nucleotide sequence: TGTGCCAGCAGCTTGATCGGACTGCTGAATGAAAAACTGTTTTTT.

The chain couples TRBV7-9 to TRBJ2-6; tentatively, D is TRBD2 (5 bases). Germline lookup yields CDR1 SEHNR and CDR2 FQNEAQ (reference sequence). V lost 4 bases to trimming and J lost 2 bases, with 9 bases between them. CDR3 length: 15 amino acids. DNA of the CDR3: TGTGCCAGCAGCTCTACGACTACTGGGGCCAACGTCCTGACTTTC. Protein product: CASSSTTTGANVLTF.

This chain joins TRBV19 and TRBJ2-2; 8 positions match TRBD2. Germline V gene data show CDR1 as LNHDA and CDR2 as SQIVND (reference sequence). V lost 7 bases, J lost 7 bases, and 8 bases stayed unmatched. The CDR3 contains 14 residues. Here the CDR3 reads CASTTRGGNGELFF. The CDR3 nucleotides are TGTGCCAGTACCACTCGGGGGGGAAACGGGGAGCTGTTTTTT. The complete variable domain, with remaining parts taken from reference TRBV19 and TRBJ2-2, reads DGGITQSPKYLFRKEGQNVTLSCEQNLNHDAMYWYRQDPGQGLRLIYYSQIVNDFQKGDIAEGYSVSREKKESFPLTVTSAQKNPTAFYLCASTTRGGNGELFFGEGSRLTVL.

V gene TRBV15 combines with J gene TRBJ1-5; 9 bases are shared with TRBD1. J lost 6 bases, V lost 1 base, and 13 bases had no gene match. The CDR3 spans 18 residues. Germline V gene sequence: CDR1 LNHNV, CDR2 YYDKDF (reference sequence). The CDR3 is CATSRGPDRGIMGQPQHF. The CDR3 coding sequence is TGTGCCACCAGCAGAGGCCCCGACAGGGGGATAATGGGTCAGCCCCAGCATTTT.

In its sample, this clone was seen once. The V call is TRBV28, the J call TRBJ2-1; TRBD2 matches at 10 bases. Germline-derived CDR1 and CDR2 are MDHEN and SYDVKM. With V trimmed by 7 bases and J by 4 bases, 19 bases remained unmatched. CDR3 length equals 19 residues. CDR3 bases: TGTGCCAGCAACTTGGGGGCTAGCGGGAGTCTGAGGGGTTACAATGAGCAGTTCTTC. As protein: CASNLGASGSLRGYNEQFF.

This clone was counted a single time. The chain couples TRBV15 to TRBJ2-1, with TRBD2 matching 8 bases. This CDR3 contains 17 residues. Germline loops: CDR1 LNHNV, CDR2 YYDKDF (reference sequence). The J segment lost 0 bases and the V segment lost 3 bases, leaving 7 bases of the junction unmatched. The CDR3 spells CATSSLRTSPSYNEQFF. The CDR3 coding sequence is TGTGCCACCAGCAGCCTTCGGACTAGCCCCTCCTACAATGAGCAGTTCTTC.

The chain uses TRBV9 and TRBJ2-1, with a possible D match to TRBD2 (6 bases). This CDR3 spans 16 amino acids. Trimming removed 2 bases at V and 0 bases at J, with 12 bases between. Germline-derived CDR1 and CDR2 are SGDLS and YYNGEE. CDR3 in amino acids: CASSVGGTPSYNEQFF. CDR3 bases: TGTGCCAGCAGCGTGGGCGGGACCCCCTCCTACAATGAGCAGTTCTTC.

The CDR3 coding sequence is TGTGCCAGCAGCGAGTCACAATACACCGGGGAGCTGTTTTTT. Amino acids: CASSESQYTGELFF. V gene TRBV2 combines with J gene TRBJ2-2; D is ambiguous. This CDR3 has 14 residues. Germline CDR1 reads SNHLY; CDR2 reads FYNNEI. The germline V and J ends were trimmed by 6 bases and 3 bases, with 11 bases remaining between them.

DNA for the CDR3: TGTGCCAGCAGTTTGTCCGGACAGGGCCTTTTGTACGAGCAGTACTTC. Translated, it gives CASSLSGQGLLYEQYF. This chain uses TRBV27 with TRBJ2-7; 8 bases fit TRBD1. This CDR3 is 16 amino acids long. V lost 3 bases and J lost 4; bases outside the gene matches: 11. Germline CDR1 reads MNHEY; CDR2 reads SMNVEV (reference sequence).

V is TRBV13 and J is TRBJ2-7; D remains ambiguous. The length of the CDR3 is 13 residues. The V gene's germline CDR1 is PRHDT and CDR2 FYEKMQ (reference sequence). The V end lost 0 bases, the J end lost 5 bases, and 8 bases lay between the germline ends. DNA of the CDR3: TGTGCCAGCAGCTTAGGGCCCTCGGACGAGCAGTACTTC. It is translated as CASSLGPSDEQYF.

The chain couples TRBV25-1 to TRBJ1-1, with a tentative D call TRBD1 (6 bases). The germline V gene encodes CDR1 MGHDK and CDR2 SYGVNS. V lost 7 bases and J 2 bases, leaving 14 bases between the germline ends. The CDR3 is 14 amino acids. DNA of the CDR3: TGTGCCAGCAACCCTAGGGGGACAAACACTGAAGCTTTCTTT. This codes for CASNPRGTNTEAFF.

V and J are TRBV15 and TRBJ1-3, with TRBD1 matching 12 bases. Germline assignment: CDR1 LNHNV and CDR2 YYDKDF (reference sequence). CDR3 length: 16 residues. Trimming at V came to 5 bases and at J to 3 bases, leaving 5 bases not matched to a gene. CDR3 in DNA: TGTGCCACCAGCCCCGGGACAGGGGGCCTTGGAAACACCATATATTTT. Protein product: CATSPGTGGLGNTIYF.

V usage is TRBV10-3 and J usage is TRBJ2-3; a weak D match, TRBD2 (5 bases). V lost 10 bases and J lost 2, with 19 bases in between. Germline CDR1 ENHRY, CDR2 SYGVKD. This CDR3 has 15 residues. The CDR3 DNA reads TGTGCCAGCCGGTGGACTGCCGATTACACAGATACGCAGTATTTT. It yields the protein CASRWTADYTDTQYF.